The sequence of this TCR beta chain was determined in a study of blood T cell repertoires in COVID-19. Germline CDR1 reads SGHVS; CDR2 reads FQNEAQ. The length of the CDR3 is 15 residues. V shed 6 bases and J shed 9 bases, with 18 bases lying between them. TCRdb's table, derived via immunoSEQ multiplex PCR, lists solely in-frame clones and lacks some. The sample records approximately 250,000 clones, about 89% being singletons. This clone was seen only a few times. This chain connects TRBV7-8 to TRBJ1-6; a weak D match, TRBD1 (6 bases). This TCR came from a woman aged 25 to 39 who had recovered from COVID-19. Sequences were obtained from PBMCs or T cells enriched from blood (not recorded which). The CDR3 reads CASRRRDTLTSPLHF. CDR3 nucleotide sequence: TGTGCCAGCAGGCGAAGGGACACCCTAACTTCACCCCTCCACTTT.